This T cell receptor beta chain was sequenced in a study of shared clonotypes between healthy human individuals. The table came from immunoSEQ multiplex PCR; TCRdb's copy has only in-frame clones and leaves some out. The sample has about 2.4 million clones, approximately 92% seen once. Germline loops: CDR1 SGHRS, CDR2 YFSETQ. This CDR3 spans 15 amino acids. Trimming pared 4 bases from V and 1 base from J, leaving 15 bases between. The receptor comes from a man between 18 and 29 years old in good health. Material for sequencing was naive CD4+ T cells sorted from blood. Subset noted: CD45RA+ positively selected. The V gene is TRBV5-1, the J gene TRBJ2-7, with a tentative D call TRBD1 (6 bases). CDR3 DNA: TGCGCCAGCAGCCCAATACCAGGGGTATCCTACGAGCAGTACTTC. Protein sequence: CASSPIPGVSYEQYF.